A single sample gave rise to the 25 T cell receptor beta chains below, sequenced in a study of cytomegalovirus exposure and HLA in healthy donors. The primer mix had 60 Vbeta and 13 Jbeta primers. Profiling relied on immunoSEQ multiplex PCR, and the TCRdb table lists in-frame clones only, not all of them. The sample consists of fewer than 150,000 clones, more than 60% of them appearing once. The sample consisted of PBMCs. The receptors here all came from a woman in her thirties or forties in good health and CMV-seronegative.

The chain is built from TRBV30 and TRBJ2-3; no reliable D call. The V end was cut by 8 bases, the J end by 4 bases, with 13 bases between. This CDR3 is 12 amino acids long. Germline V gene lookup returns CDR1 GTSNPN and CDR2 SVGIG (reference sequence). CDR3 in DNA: TGTGCCCAACAAATCGGAGCAGATACGCAGTATTTT. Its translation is CAQQIGADTQYF.

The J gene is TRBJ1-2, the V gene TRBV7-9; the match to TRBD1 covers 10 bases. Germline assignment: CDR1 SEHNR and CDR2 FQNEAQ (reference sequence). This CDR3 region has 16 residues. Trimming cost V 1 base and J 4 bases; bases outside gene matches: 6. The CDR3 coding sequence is TGTGCCAGCAGCTTAGGACAGGGGGCAGCAGGCTATGGCTACACCTTC. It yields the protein CASSLGQGAAGYGYTF.

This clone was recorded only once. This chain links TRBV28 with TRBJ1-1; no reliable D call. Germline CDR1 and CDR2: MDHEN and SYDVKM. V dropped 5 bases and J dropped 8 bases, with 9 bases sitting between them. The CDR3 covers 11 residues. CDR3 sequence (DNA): TGTGCCAGCAGTGCGACAAAAGAAGCTTTCTTT. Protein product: CASSATKEAFF.

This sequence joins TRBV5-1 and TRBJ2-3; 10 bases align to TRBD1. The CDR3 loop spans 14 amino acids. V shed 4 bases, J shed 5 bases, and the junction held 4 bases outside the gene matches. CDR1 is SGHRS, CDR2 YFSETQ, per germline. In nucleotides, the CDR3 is TGCGCCAGCAGCGGGACAGGGGTGAGAGATACGCAGTATTTT. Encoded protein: CASSGTGVRDTQYF.

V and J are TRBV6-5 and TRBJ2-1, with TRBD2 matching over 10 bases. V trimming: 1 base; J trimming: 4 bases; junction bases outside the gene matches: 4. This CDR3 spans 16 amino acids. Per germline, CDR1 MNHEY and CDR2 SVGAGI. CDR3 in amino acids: CASSYLSGGEYNEQFF. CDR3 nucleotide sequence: TGTGCCAGCAGTTACTTAAGCGGGGGGGAATACAATGAGCAGTTCTTC.

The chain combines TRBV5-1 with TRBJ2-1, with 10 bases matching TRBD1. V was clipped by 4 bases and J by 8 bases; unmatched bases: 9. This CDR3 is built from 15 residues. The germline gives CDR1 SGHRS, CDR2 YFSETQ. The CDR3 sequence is CASSAEGQGFDEQFF. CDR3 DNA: TGCGCCAGCAGCGCGGAGGGACAGGGGTTCGATGAGCAGTTCTTC.

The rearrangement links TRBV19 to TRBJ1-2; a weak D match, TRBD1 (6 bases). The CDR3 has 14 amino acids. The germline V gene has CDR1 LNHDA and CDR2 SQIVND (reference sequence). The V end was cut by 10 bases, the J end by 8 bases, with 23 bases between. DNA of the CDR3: TGTGCCACCACGAGGGGGGGCGCAAGTGAAGGCTACACCTTC. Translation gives CATTRGGASEGYTF.

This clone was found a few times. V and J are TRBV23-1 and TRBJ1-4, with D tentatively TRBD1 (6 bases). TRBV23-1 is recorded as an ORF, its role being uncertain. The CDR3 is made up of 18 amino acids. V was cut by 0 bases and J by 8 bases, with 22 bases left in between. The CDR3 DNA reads TGCGCCAGCAGTCAATCGATACAGGGTCTCGGGCGGTGCGAAAAACTGTTTTTT. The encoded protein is CASSQSIQGLGRCEKLFF.

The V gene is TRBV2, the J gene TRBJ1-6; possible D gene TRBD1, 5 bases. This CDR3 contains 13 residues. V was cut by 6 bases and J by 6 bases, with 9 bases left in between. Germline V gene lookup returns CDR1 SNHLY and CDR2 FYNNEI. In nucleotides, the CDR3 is TGTGCCAGCAGAGGGGATATTAATTCACCCCTCCACTTT. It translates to CASRGDINSPLHF.

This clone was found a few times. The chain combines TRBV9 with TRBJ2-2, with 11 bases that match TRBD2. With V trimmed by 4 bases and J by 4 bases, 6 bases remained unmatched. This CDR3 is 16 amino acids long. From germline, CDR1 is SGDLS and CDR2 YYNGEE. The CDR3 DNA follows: TGTGCCAGCAGCCCCCTGGGGACTAGCGGCACCGGGGAGCTGTTTTTT. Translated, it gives CASSPLGTSGTGELFF.

The CDR3 DNA is TGTGCCAGCAGTCTAGGACTAGCGGGGGGGCGGGATACGCAGTATTTT. It is translated as CASSLGLAGGRDTQYF. The chain employs TRBV25-1 and TRBJ2-3; 15 nucleotides agree with TRBD2. The V and J ends lost 5 bases and 6 bases, in that order; junction bases with no gene match: 6. This CDR3 region has 16 residues. Germline CDR1 is MGHDK and CDR2 is SYGVNS.

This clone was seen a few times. The CDR3 DNA is TGTGCCAGCAGCTTCAACAGCCTTTCTTATTCACCCCTCCACTTT. Protein: CASSFNSLSYSPLHF. V gene TRBV5-5 combines with J gene TRBJ1-6; D is unclear. Germline CDR1 reads SGHKS; CDR2 reads YYEKEE (reference sequence). This CDR3 comprises 15 residues. Trimming shortened V by 2 bases and J by 8 bases, and 14 bases separated the two germline ends.

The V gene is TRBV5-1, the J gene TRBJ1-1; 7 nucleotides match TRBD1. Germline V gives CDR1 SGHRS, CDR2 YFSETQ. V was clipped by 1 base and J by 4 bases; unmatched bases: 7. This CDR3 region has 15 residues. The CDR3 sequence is CASSLSTGLSTEAFF. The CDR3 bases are TGCGCCAGCAGCTTGTCGACAGGGCTTTCCACTGAAGCTTTCTTT.

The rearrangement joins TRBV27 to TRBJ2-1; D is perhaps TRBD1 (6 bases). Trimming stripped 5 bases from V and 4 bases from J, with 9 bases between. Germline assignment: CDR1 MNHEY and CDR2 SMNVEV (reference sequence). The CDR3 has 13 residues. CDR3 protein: CASSRGGYNEQFF. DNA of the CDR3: TGTGCCAGCAGTAGAGGGGGATACAATGAGCAGTTCTTC.

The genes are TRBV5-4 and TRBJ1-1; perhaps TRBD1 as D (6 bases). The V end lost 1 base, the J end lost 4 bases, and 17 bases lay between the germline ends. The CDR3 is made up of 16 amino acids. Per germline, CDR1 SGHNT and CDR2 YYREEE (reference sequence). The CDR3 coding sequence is TGTGCCAGCAGCTTGTGGGGCGGGGGCGGTCCCACTGAAGCTTTCTTT. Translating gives CASSLWGGGGPTEAFF.

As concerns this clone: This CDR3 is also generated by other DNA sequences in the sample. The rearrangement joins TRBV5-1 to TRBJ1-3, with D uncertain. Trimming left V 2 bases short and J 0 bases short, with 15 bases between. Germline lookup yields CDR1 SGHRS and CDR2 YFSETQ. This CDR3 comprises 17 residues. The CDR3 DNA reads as TGCGCCAGCAGCTTTGGTTTAGGCGGGCTCTCTGGAAACACCATATATTTT. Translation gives CASSFGLGGLSGNTIYF.

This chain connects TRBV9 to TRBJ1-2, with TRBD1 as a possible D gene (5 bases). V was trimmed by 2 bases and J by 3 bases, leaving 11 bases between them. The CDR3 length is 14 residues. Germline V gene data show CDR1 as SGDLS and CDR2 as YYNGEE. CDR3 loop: CASSVSGNDYGYTF. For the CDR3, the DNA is TGTGCCAGCAGCGTGTCAGGGAACGACTATGGCTACACCTTC.

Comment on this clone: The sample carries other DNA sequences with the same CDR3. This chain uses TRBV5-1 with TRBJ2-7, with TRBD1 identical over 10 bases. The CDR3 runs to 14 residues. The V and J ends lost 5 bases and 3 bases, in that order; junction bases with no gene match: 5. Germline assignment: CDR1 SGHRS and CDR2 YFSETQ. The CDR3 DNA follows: TGCGCCAGCAGTTCCGGGACAGGGGACTACGAGCAGTACTTC. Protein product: CASSSGTGDYEQYF.

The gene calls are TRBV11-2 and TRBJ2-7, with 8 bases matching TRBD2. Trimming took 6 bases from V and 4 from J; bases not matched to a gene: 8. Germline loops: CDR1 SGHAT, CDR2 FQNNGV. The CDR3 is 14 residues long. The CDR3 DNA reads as TGTGCCAGCAGGTTCATAGCGGGAAAGTACGAGCAGTACTTC. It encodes CASRFIAGKYEQYF.

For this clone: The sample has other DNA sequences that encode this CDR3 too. Written as DNA, the CDR3 is TGTGCCAGCAGCTTGGGCAGCTCCTACGAGCAGTACTTC. It translates to CASSLGSSYEQYF. The gene calls are TRBV5-6 and TRBJ2-7; no firm D call. The CDR3 is 13 residues long. The germline CDR1 and CDR2 sequences are SGHDT and YYEEEE. Between the trimmed V and J ends, which lost 0 bases and 0 bases, there was a span of 4 bases.

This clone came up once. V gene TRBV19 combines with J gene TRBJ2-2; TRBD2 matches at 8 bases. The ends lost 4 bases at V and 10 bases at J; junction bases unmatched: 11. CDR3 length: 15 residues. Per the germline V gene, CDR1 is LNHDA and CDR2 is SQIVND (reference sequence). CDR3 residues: CASSTAGGPAAELFF. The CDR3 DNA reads TGTGCCAGTAGTACGGCGGGAGGTCCTGCGGCGGAGCTGTTTTTT.

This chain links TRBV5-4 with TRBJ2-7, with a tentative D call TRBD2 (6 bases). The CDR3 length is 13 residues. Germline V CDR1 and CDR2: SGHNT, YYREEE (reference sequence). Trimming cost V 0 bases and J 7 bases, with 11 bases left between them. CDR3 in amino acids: CASSLVGGGEQYF. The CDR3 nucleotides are TGTGCCAGCAGCTTGGTCGGGGGTGGGGAGCAGTACTTC.

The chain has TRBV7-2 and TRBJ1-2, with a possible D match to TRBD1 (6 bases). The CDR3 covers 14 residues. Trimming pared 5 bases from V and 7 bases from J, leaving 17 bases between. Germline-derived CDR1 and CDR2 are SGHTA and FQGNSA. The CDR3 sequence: CASSPRQAASGYTF. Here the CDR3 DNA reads TGTGCCAGCAGCCCCAGACAGGCTGCGAGTGGCTACACCTTC.

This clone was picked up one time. CDR3 in amino acids: CASSRERTFNTGELFF. As DNA, the CDR3 is TGCGCCAGCAGCCGTGAAAGGACATTCAACACCGGGGAGCTGTTTTTT. This chain joins TRBV4-3 and TRBJ2-2; tentative D call: TRBD1 (5 bases). CDR1 and CDR2 from the germline V gene are LGHNA and YSLEER. The CDR3 length is 16 residues. Trimming left V 4 bases short and J 2 bases short, with 14 bases between.

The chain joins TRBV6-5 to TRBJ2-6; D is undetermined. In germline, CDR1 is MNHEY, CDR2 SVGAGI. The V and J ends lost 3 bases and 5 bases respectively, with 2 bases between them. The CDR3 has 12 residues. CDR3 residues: CASSYRANVLTF. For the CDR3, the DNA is TGTGCCAGCAGTTATAGGGCCAACGTCCTGACTTTC.